Listed here are 32 T cell receptor beta chains from one sample, sequenced in a study of blood T cell repertoires in COVID-19. Assay used: immunoSEQ multiplex PCR; TCRdb lists only in-frame clones, some missing. The sample contains 60,000 to 65,000 clones, about 70% of which appear only once. Sequences were obtained from peripheral blood. All receptors derive from a human donor in a cohort sampled during active COVID-19.

V usage is TRBV20-1 and J usage is TRBJ1-2, with a possible D match to TRBD1 (5 bases). CDR3 length: 14 amino acids. Trimming pared 3 bases from V and 7 bases from J, leaving 18 bases between. Germline V gene sequence: CDR1 DFQATT, CDR2 SNEGSKA (reference sequence). The CDR3 DNA is TGCAGTGCTAGTCAGCAGGGAGGAGTAACTGGCTACACCTTC. Translated: CSASQQGGVTGYTF.

The chain employs TRBV6-2 or TRBV6-3 and TRBJ2-7; 10 bases map to TRBD1. Germline CDR1 reads MNHEY; CDR2 reads SVGEGT. The CDR3 is 16 residues long. J was trimmed by 3 bases and V by 2 bases; bases with no gene match: 7. Here the CDR3 reads CASSYEGQGSLYEQYF. CDR3 DNA sequence: TGTGCCAGCAGTTACGAGGGACAGGGGTCCCTCTACGAGCAGTACTTC.

This clone has a single count. The chain joins TRBV3-1 (or the pseudogene TRBV3-2) to TRBJ2-1, with TRBD2 identical over 12 bases. The germline V gene encodes CDR1 LGHDT and CDR2 YNNKEL (reference sequence). This CDR3 region has 15 residues. V gave up 4 bases and J gave up 5 bases; unmatched junction bases: 3. CDR3: CASSLLAGGHNEQFF. In DNA form, the CDR3 reads TGTGCCAGCAGCCTACTAGCGGGGGGACACAATGAGCAGTTCTTC.

This clone has at least ten counts. The rearrangement links TRBV4-1 to TRBJ1-4; D may be TRBD1 (6 bases). CDR1 and CDR2 from the germline V gene are MGHRA and YSYEKL. Trimming stripped 1 base from V and 3 bases from J, with 12 bases between. This CDR3 contains 16 residues. DNA of the CDR3: TGCGCCAGCAGCCAAGGAGGGGGGGCAGCTAATGAAAAACTGTTTTTT. Translation gives CASSQGGGAANEKLFF.

The chain joins TRBV5-6 to TRBJ2-7; 9 nucleotides line up with TRBD1. V shed 4 bases, J shed 5 bases, and the junction held 4 bases outside the gene matches. Per the germline V gene, CDR1 is SGHDT and CDR2 is YYEEEE. The CDR3 is 13 residues long. The CDR3 spells CASSRQGVHEQYF. The CDR3 DNA reads as TGTGCCAGCAGCCGACAGGGGGTCCACGAGCAGTACTTC.

The rearrangement uses TRBV5-1 and TRBJ2-2; tentative D call: TRBD2 (5 bases). With 3 bases removed from V and 1 base from J, the gap between germline ends came to 13 bases. This CDR3 is 16 amino acids long. Per germline, CDR1 SGHRS and CDR2 YFSETQ. The CDR3 DNA follows: TGCGCCAGCAGCTCCCAGCCCGGAGGGAACACCGGGGAGCTGTTTTTT. This codes for CASSSQPGGNTGELFF. Using reference TRBV5-1 and TRBJ2-2 for the parts outside the CDR3, the full variable domain is KAGVTQTPRYLIKTRGQQVTLSCSPISGHRSVSWYQQTPGQGLQFLFEYFSETQRNKGNFPGRFSGRQFSNSRSEMNVSTLELGDSALYLCASSSQPGGNTGELFFGEGSRLTVL.

The chain has TRBV2 and TRBJ2-7, with 7 bases aligning to TRBD1. The length of the CDR3 is 13 residues. Germline CDR1 and CDR2: SNHLY and FYNNEI. The V segment lost 3 bases and the J segment 3 bases; nucleotides outside the gene matches: 2. CDR3 residues: CASSEGTVYEQYF. DNA of the CDR3: TGTGCCAGCAGTGAGGGGACAGTCTACGAGCAGTACTTC.

The gene calls are TRBV10-3 and TRBJ1-4; D is undetermined. Trimming shortened V by 7 bases and J by 7 bases, and 22 bases separated the two germline ends. CDR1 is ENHRY, CDR2 SYGVKD, per germline. The CDR3 totals 16 residues. The CDR3 sequence: CAINNDSGPRGEKLFF. The DNA of the CDR3 is TGTGCCATCAACAATGATAGCGGTCCACGGGGTGAAAAACTGTTTTTT.

The CDR3 sequence is CASSPGQGAEGYTF. The CDR3 DNA sequence: TGCGCCAGCAGCCCCGGACAGGGGGCGGAAGGCTACACCTTC. The chain carries TRBV4-3 and TRBJ1-2; TRBD1 aligns across 11 bases. The V gene's germline CDR1 is LGHNA and CDR2 YSLEER. The CDR3 covers 14 residues. J was trimmed by 8 bases and V by 4 bases; bases with no gene match: 6.

This chain joins TRBV5-5 and TRBJ2-2; 12 positions match TRBD2. Per the germline V gene, CDR1 is SGHKS and CDR2 is YYEKEE (reference sequence). The CDR3 extends over 18 amino acids. Trimming cost V 1 base and J 0 bases; bases outside gene matches: 4. CDR3 sequence reads: CASSLTSGGFANTGELFF. DNA for the CDR3: TGTGCCAGCAGCTTGACTAGCGGGGGGTTCGCGAACACCGGGGAGCTGTTTTTT.

In this sample, this clone turned up once. The CDR3: CASSIDRGSYGYTF. The CDR3 nucleotides read TGTGCCAGTAGTATAGATCGCGGAAGCTATGGCTACACCTTC. This chain uses TRBV19 with TRBJ1-2; unclear D gene. V gave up 0 bases and J gave up 4 bases, with 9 bases separating them. CDR3 length: 14 residues. CDR1 and CDR2 (germline): LNHDA, SQIVND (reference sequence).

DNA of the CDR3: TGCGCCAGCAGCACAGGGACAGGGGGCACGGGAGAGACCCAGTACTTC. Amino acids: CASSTGTGGTGETQYF. V usage is TRBV5-1 and J usage is TRBJ2-5; 12 bases line up with TRBD1. The length of the CDR3 is 16 residues. V lost 4 bases to trimming and J lost 4 bases; unmatched junction nucleotides: 8. In germline, CDR1 is SGHRS, CDR2 YFSETQ.

This chain uses TRBV7-9 with TRBJ2-5, with 8 positions matching TRBD1. Unmatched junction bases numbered 10, after V lost 4 bases and J lost 0 bases. CDR1 and CDR2 from the germline V gene are SEHNR and FQNEAQ (reference sequence). The CDR3 loop spans 17 amino acids. This chain's CDR3 is CASSSRRGQENQETQYF. CDR3 sequence (DNA): TGTGCCAGCAGCTCTAGACGGGGACAGGAGAACCAAGAGACCCAGTACTTC.

The chain combines TRBV6-5 with TRBJ2-2, with D perhaps TRBD1 (6 bases). Trimming removed 7 bases from V and 5 bases from J, with 11 bases in between. The CDR3 sequence is 13 residues long. CDR1 is MNHEY, CDR2 SVGAGI, per germline. CDR3 loop: CASKRTGTGELFF. The CDR3 nucleotides read TGTGCCAGCAAAAGAACAGGGACCGGGGAGCTGTTTTTT.

The chain employs TRBV27 and TRBJ1-2; 10 nucleotides match TRBD1. CDR1 and CDR2 (germline): MNHEY, SMNVEV (reference sequence). Trimming at V came to 5 bases and at J to 8 bases, leaving 11 bases not matched to a gene. The CDR3 loop spans 15 amino acids. CDR3 residues: CASSSPGQGLRGYTF. The CDR3 region has the DNA TGTGCCAGCAGTAGCCCGGGACAGGGGCTCAGGGGCTACACCTTC.

This clone was detected a few times. The V gene is TRBV9, the J gene TRBJ1-1; D unresolved. CDR1 and CDR2 from the germline V gene are SGDLS and YYNGEE. This CDR3 is 15 amino acids long. Trimming pared 2 bases from V and 1 base from J, leaving 12 bases between. The CDR3 protein is CASSVGGSRNTEAFF. CDR3 DNA sequence: TGTGCCAGCAGCGTGGGAGGTAGCAGGAACACTGAAGCTTTCTTT.

The chain has TRBV6-5 and TRBJ2-7; 10 positions agree with TRBD1. This CDR3 is 14 amino acids long. From germline, CDR1 is MNHEY and CDR2 SVGAGI. V was pared by 2 bases and J by 4 bases, with 2 bases of the junction left unmatched. As DNA, the CDR3 is TGTGCCAGCAGTTACCGGGACAGGGGATACGAGCAGTACTTC. It specifies CASSYRDRGYEQYF.

This chain links TRBV30 with TRBJ1-2; a possible D gene is TRBD1 (6 bases). Germline lookup yields CDR1 GTSNPN and CDR2 SVGIG (reference sequence). Trimming cost V 7 bases and J 5 bases, with 20 bases left between them. The CDR3 consists of 14 residues. CDR3 sequence reads: CASTPDSLSYGYTF. The CDR3 coding sequence is TGTGCCTCTACCCCGGACAGCCTCTCTTATGGCTACACCTTC.

The chain has TRBV7-2 and TRBJ1-5, with 10 bases fitting TRBD1. The germline CDR1 and CDR2 sequences are SGHTA and FQGNSA. The CDR3 is 13 amino acids. V lost 3 bases, J lost 11 bases, and 4 bases stayed unmatched. The CDR3 coding sequence is TGTGCCAGCAGCTTGGGACAGGGGAGGACCCAGCATTTT. Amino acid sequence: CASSLGQGRTQHF.

This clone is a singleton in its sample. The chain has TRBV5-6 and TRBJ2-5; 8 bases line up with TRBD2. The junction had 8 bases not matched to a gene; V was cut back by 5 bases and J by 5 bases. Germline V gene lookup returns CDR1 SGHDT and CDR2 YYEEEE. The CDR3 covers 14 residues. DNA of the CDR3: TGTGCCAGCAGACTGGCGGGGGGCTCGGAGACCCAGTACTTC. Translating gives CASRLAGGSETQYF.

The table lists this clone with a few counts. The chain uses TRBV2 and TRBJ1-3; TRBD1 aligns across 8 bases. V shed 6 bases, J shed 0 bases, and the junction held 13 bases outside the gene matches. CDR3 length: 18 residues. In germline, CDR1 is SNHLY, CDR2 FYNNEI. DNA of the CDR3: TGTGCCAGCAGGTCCGGGACAGGCGTCGGAGGCTCTGGAAACACCATATATTTT. Protein sequence: CASRSGTGVGGSGNTIYF.

V gene TRBV7-9 combines with J gene TRBJ2-3; weak D call: TRBD2 (6 bases). Trimming took 2 bases from V and 2 from J, leaving 17 bases between them. The germline V gene has CDR1 SEHNR and CDR2 FQNEAQ (reference sequence). CDR3 size: 17 residues. In nucleotides, the CDR3 is TGTGCCAGCAGCTTATCTTTGGGGGGTCGACTCACAGATACGCAGTATTTT. Amino acids: CASSLSLGGRLTDTQYF.

The chain has TRBV5-6 and TRBJ2-5, with TRBD1 identical over 7 bases. This CDR3 has 13 residues. In germline, CDR1 is SGHDT, CDR2 YYEEEE. Unmatched junction bases numbered 4, after V lost 4 bases and J lost 4 bases. The CDR3 sequence is CASSGAGGETQYF. CDR3 in DNA: TGTGCCAGCAGCGGGGCAGGGGGAGAGACCCAGTACTTC.

The chain has TRBV7-9 and TRBJ1-5, with D perhaps matching TRBD1 (6 bases). Germline CDR1 reads SEHNR; CDR2 reads FQNEAQ (reference sequence). V lost 1 base and J 2 bases, leaving 6 bases between the germline ends. This CDR3 spans 14 amino acids. Here the CDR3 reads CASSLEGGNQPQHF. In DNA, the CDR3 is TGTGCCAGCAGCTTAGAGGGGGGCAATCAGCCCCAGCATTTT.

This sequence joins TRBV2 and TRBJ1-1; D gene unclear. The CDR3 consists of 14 residues. Trimming pared 2 bases from V and 1 base from J, leaving 8 bases between. CDR1 is SNHLY, CDR2 FYNNEI, per germline. This chain's CDR3 is CASSEHAANTEAFF. CDR3 sequence (DNA): TGTGCCAGCAGTGAACATGCGGCGAACACTGAAGCTTTCTTT.

V gene TRBV11-2 combines with J gene TRBJ1-5, with 8 bases that match TRBD1. The V gene end was trimmed by 1 base and the J gene end by 6 bases; junction bases not matched to a gene: 5. The V gene's germline CDR1 is SGHAT and CDR2 FQNNGV. The CDR3 extends over 15 amino acids. In DNA, the CDR3 is TGTGCCAGCAGCTTAGGACAGGGGCCAACTCAGCCCCAGCATTTT. Its protein is CASSLGQGPTQPQHF. The entire variable domain, with the rest obtained from reference TRBV11-2 and TRBJ1-5, is as follows: EAGVAQSPRYKIIEKRQSVAFWCNPISGHATLYWYQQILGQGPKLLIQFQNNGVVDDSQLPKDRFSAERLKGVDSTLKIQPAKLEDSAVYLCASSLGQGPTQPQHFGDGTRLSIL.

The chain has TRBV6-5 and TRBJ1-2; a weak D match, TRBD1 (5 bases). In germline, CDR1 is MNHEY, CDR2 SVGAGI. V dropped 2 bases and J dropped 7 bases, with 11 bases sitting between them. The CDR3 sequence is 13 residues long. CDR3 sequence reads: CASSYAGTRGYTF. The CDR3 DNA follows: TGTGCCAGCAGTTACGCAGGGACTCGTGGCTACACCTTC.

This clone was detected once. This chain joins TRBV2 and TRBJ1-5; possibly TRBD1 for D (6 bases). The CDR3 loop spans 14 amino acids. With 6 bases removed from V and 6 bases from J, the gap between germline ends came to 15 bases. Germline-derived CDR1 and CDR2 are SNHLY and FYNNEI. CDR3 protein: CASSSGERGQPQHF. Here the CDR3 DNA reads TGTGCCAGCAGCTCAGGGGAGAGGGGTCAGCCCCAGCATTTT.

The chain joins TRBV20-1 to TRBJ2-3, with 9 bases aligning to TRBD2. Per germline, CDR1 DFQATT and CDR2 SNEGSKA (reference sequence). V was clipped by 3 bases and J by 6 bases; unmatched bases: 7. CDR3 length: 14 amino acids. For the CDR3, the DNA is TGCAGTGCTAGTAATAGCGGGGGCATTGATACGCAGTATTTT. As protein: CSASNSGGIDTQYF.

This clone has a single count. CDR3 amino acids: CASSQGQGDYEQYF. CDR3 nucleotides: TGTGCCAGCAGCCAGGGACAGGGGGACTACGAGCAGTACTTC. The chain carries TRBV4-2 and TRBJ2-7; 11 nucleotides align to TRBD1. Germline V gives CDR1 LGHNA, CDR2 YNFKEQ. The V gene end was trimmed by 3 bases and the J gene end by 3 bases; junction bases not matched to a gene: 1. The CDR3 is made up of 14 amino acids.

The rearrangement joins TRBV2 to TRBJ2-2; a weak D match, TRBD1 (6 bases). The CDR3 is made up of 14 amino acids. The germline V gene encodes CDR1 SNHLY and CDR2 FYNNEI. V was trimmed by 4 bases and J by 1 base, leaving 7 bases between them. This CDR3 is CASSGGGNTGELFF. The CDR3, as DNA: TGTGCCAGCAGTGGAGGGGGGAACACCGGGGAGCTGTTTTTT.

The chain is built from TRBV3-1 (or the pseudogene TRBV3-2) and TRBJ2-6; possible D gene TRBD1, 5 bases. V was pared by 0 bases and J by 0 bases, with 12 bases between. Per the germline V gene, CDR1 is LGHDT and CDR2 is YNNKEL (reference sequence). The CDR3 runs to 18 residues. The CDR3 loop is CASSQESGIISGANVLTF. The CDR3 DNA is TGTGCCAGCAGCCAAGAATCAGGGATTATCTCTGGGGCCAACGTCCTGACTTTC.